Below, 5 T cell receptor beta chains from the same sample are listed, as sequenced in a study of T cell responses to AZD1222 COVID-19 vaccine (dated by TCRdb to the early 2020s). According to the study, the label for this sample's time point signals: baseline before first vaccination. The protocol used for the library was the immunoSEQ multiplex PCR assay. This immuneACCESS table, as held by TCRdb, lists in-frame sequences with V and J called but not all clones. Of the missing ones, under half trace to an unresolved V gene in checked studies; the others have no known cause. The sample table holds 150,000 or so clones, of which 88% were seen once. The top ten clones comprise around 3% of the sample. The sample was peripheral blood, taken on day 0 of AZD1222 vaccination. The receptor source for this set is an adult in good health.

V usage is TRBV7-2 and J usage is TRBJ1-6; no clear D gene. This CDR3 contains 14 residues. Per germline, CDR1 SGHTA and CDR2 FQGNSA. The V gene lost 5 bases and the J gene lost 11 bases, with 16 bases spanning the gap. CDR3 sequence (DNA): TGTGCCAGCAGCCCCCGGAGGGAGGGTACACCCCTCCACTTT. Protein sequence: CASSPRREGTPLHF.

The chain couples TRBV12-3 or TRBV12-4 to TRBJ2-5; 7 nucleotides line up with TRBD1. This CDR3 spans 13 amino acids. Trimming cost V 3 bases and J 4 bases; bases outside gene matches: 2. The CDR3 DNA is TGTGCCAGCAGTTTGCAGGGGGTAGAGACCCAGTACTTC. This codes for CASSLQGVETQYF.

This clone occurred a few times. The chain couples TRBV28 to TRBJ1-2; the D is unclear. Germline V lookup: CDR1 MDHEN, CDR2 SYDVKM. Trimming removed 6 bases at V and 4 bases at J, with 15 bases between. The CDR3 runs 14 residues. CDR3 in amino acids: CASSPAIGPYGYTF. CDR3 nucleotides: TGTGCCAGCAGCCCCGCAATAGGCCCCTATGGCTACACCTTC.

This clone was detected a few times. The chain has TRBV7-2 and TRBJ1-4; D is undetermined. V shed 5 bases and J shed 8 bases, with 18 bases lying between them. Germline CDR1 SGHTA, CDR2 FQGNSA. The CDR3 length is 15 residues. The CDR3 DNA follows: TGTGCCAGCAGCCCAAACAAGGCCCCCTACGAAAAACTGTTTTTT. It yields the protein CASSPNKAPYEKLFF.

CDR3 nucleotide sequence: TGCAGCGTTGAACAACTAGCGGGGGGCATCTATGAGCAGTTCTTC. It translates to CSVEQLAGGIYEQFF. V usage is TRBV29-1 and J usage is TRBJ2-1; 12 positions match TRBD2. The germline CDR1 and CDR2 sequences are SQVTM and ANQGSEA. V trimming: 2 bases; J trimming: 8 bases; junction bases outside the gene matches: 7. CDR3 length equals 15 residues.